These 10 T cell receptor beta chains share one sample of origin, sequenced in a study of T cell clonotyping in hematopoietic cell transplantation (dated by TCRdb to about 2021). The receptor library was made with the immunoSEQ multiplex PCR assay. TCRdb carries this immuneACCESS record with in-frame sequences only. Its versions omit some clonotypes, under half of them owing to an unresolved V gene in the studies checked, with the rest unexplained. The table for this sample lists nearly 11,000 clones; around half of them were counted only once. 8% to 9.5% of the sample rests with the top ten. The sample's time point label, in plain terms: 30 days after allo-HCT. Sequencing used PBMCs, obtained 30 days after allogeneic stem cell transplant. The receptors here all came from a male patient aged 50 or older who had an allogeneic stem cell transplant from an unrelated donor, so the T cells may come from the graft donor. Some clones in this sample may be carry-over from other donors' samples.

J is TRBJ1-4 and V is TRBV6-5; D possibly corresponds to TRBD1 (5 bases). V gave up 6 bases and J gave up 3 bases, with 14 bases separating them. CDR1 and CDR2 from the germline V gene are MNHEY and SVGAGI. This CDR3 has 15 residues. CDR3 in amino acids: CASRTNLGANEKLFF. CDR3 coding DNA: TGTGCCAGCAGAACCAACCTGGGGGCTAATGAAAAACTGTTTTTT.

This clone came up a few times. The chain couples TRBV4-1 to TRBJ1-5, with 7 bases that match TRBD1. J gave up 5 bases and V 0 bases, and 10 bases lay outside the gene matches. Germline CDR1 is MGHRA and CDR2 is YSYEKL. This CDR3 is built from 17 residues. CDR3 nucleotides: TGCGCCAGCAGCCAAGATAAGTGGCAGGGGGTAGATCAGCCCCAGCATTTT. Residues: CASSQDKWQGVDQPQHF.

The chain carries TRBV5-1 and TRBJ1-2, with a weak D call TRBD1 (5 bases). Trimming took off 0 bases at V and 5 bases at J, with 11 bases between the two ends. CDR1 is SGHRS and CDR2 is YFSETQ in the germline V gene. CDR3 length equals 14 residues. CDR3 in DNA: TGCGCCAGCAGCTTGGGGGGCGGATTGTATGGCTACACCTTC. It specifies CASSLGGGLYGYTF.

The chain is built from TRBV11-2 and TRBJ1-6; 9 bases line up with TRBD1. Germline V CDR1 and CDR2: SGHAT, FQNNGV. J gave up 8 bases and V 3 bases, and 5 bases lay outside the gene matches. The CDR3 sequence is 15 residues long. CDR3 sequence: CASSFHRGPDSPLHF. The CDR3 nucleotides are TGTGCCAGCAGCTTTCACAGGGGGCCGGATTCACCCCTCCACTTT.

Worth noting for this clone: The junction departs from the called germline gene at one end, perhaps through a read error. The chain is built from TRBV29-1 and TRBJ2-6; tentatively, D is TRBD1 (6 bases). The CDR3 extends over 15 amino acids. CDR1 is SQVTM, CDR2 ANQGSEA, per germline. CDR3 loop: CSVLDSPSRANVLTF. The CDR3 DNA reads as TGCAGCGTTCTGGACAGCCCCTCTCGGGCCAACGTCCTGACTTTC.

In this sample, this clone turned up a few times. V usage is TRBV7-2 and J usage is TRBJ2-7; the D gene is possibly TRBD2 (6 bases). Germline V gene data show CDR1 as SGHTA and CDR2 as FQGNSA. V was pared by 4 bases and J by 6 bases, with 19 bases between. The CDR3 loop spans 15 amino acids. CDR3 region: CASSSGSGEGPEQYF. CDR3 sequence (DNA): TGTGCCAGCAGCTCTGGTAGCGGAGAGGGTCCCGAGCAGTACTTC.

This clone was seen more than once but under ten times. The chain recombines TRBV27 with TRBJ2-6, with unresolved D. CDR1 MNHEY and CDR2 SMNVEV come from the germline V gene (reference sequence). This CDR3 contains 13 residues. The germline V and J ends were trimmed by 2 bases and 3 bases, with 2 bases remaining between them. CDR3 loop: CASSLSGANVLTF. CDR3 in DNA: TGTGCCAGCAGTTTAAGTGGGGCCAACGTCCTGACTTTC.

The gene calls are TRBV6-5 and TRBJ2-3, with 12 nucleotides matching TRBD2. V shed 8 bases, J shed 6 bases, and the junction held 6 bases outside the gene matches. Germline loops: CDR1 MNHEY, CDR2 SVGAGI. The length of the CDR3 is 14 residues. The CDR3 DNA reads as TGTGCCAGCCGGACTAGCGGGACCCGGGATACGCAGTATTTT. Translation: CASRTSGTRDTQYF.

The sample holds a few counts of this clone. The chain combines TRBV6-6 with TRBJ2-7; D call uncertain. V was clipped by 6 bases and J by 5 bases, with 11 bases between them. Looked up from germline, CDR1 is MNHNY and CDR2 is SVGAGI (reference sequence). The CDR3 extends over 12 amino acids. For the CDR3, the DNA is TGTGCCAGCAGCGGGCGGCAGAACGAGCAGTACTTC. Its translation: CASSGRQNEQYF.

The chain carries TRBV30 and TRBJ1-1, with 7 bases identical to TRBD1. Per germline, CDR1 GTSNPN and CDR2 SVGIG (reference sequence). The CDR3 has 14 amino acids. The V and J ends lost 5 bases and 0 bases, in that order; junction bases with no gene match: 6. The CDR3 sequence: CAWRTGDLNTEAFF. The CDR3 DNA is TGTGCCTGGCGAACAGGGGATTTGAACACTGAAGCTTTCTTT.